This TCR beta chain originates from a study of T cell responses to AZD1222 COVID-19 vaccine (dated by TCRdb to the early 2020s). For the wider study: AZD1222 recipients given second doses at about 4 weeks or at about 12 weeks were pooled, since spike-specific TCR depth and breadth were not found to differ between the two schedules. A total of 233 trial participants underwent TCR sequencing, of whom under 220 had received two doses of AZD1222 and about 26 had received two doses of the MenACWY control vaccine. Trial participants were enrolled by age into subgroups of 18-55, 56-69 and 70-plus years, and 148, 28 and 57 TCR-sequenced participants, respectively, were included in these subgroups.

On this clone: The specificity of this receptor is unknown. Base qualities are not at hand, and no much larger clone is one base apart.

The CDR3 regions of human TCRbeta chains were analyzed by immunosequencing. The study's processing was this. TCRs in the repertoires were compared against a reference library of SARS-CoV-2-specific TCRs that had been generated with the MIRA antigen-specificity platform. Breadth meant the fraction of unique TCRs that were SARS-CoV-2-associated, whereas depth meant the fraction of total T cells that were SARS-CoV-2-associated. Using the MIRA data, each spike-specific TCR was mapped to the spike region that the TCR reacts to and placed in a CD4 or CD8 class. Log10-transformed breadth and depth values were compared by one-way ANOVA with Sidak's multiple comparisons tests. TCRdb's version of the immuneACCESS table is confined to in-frame rearrangements and falls short of the full clone set. An unresolved V gene accounts for under half of the shortfall where checked; the remainder is of unknown origin. V, J and clone size are those of that table, while D and trimming were read from the DNA. The table for this sample lists roughly 190,000 clones; approximately 95% of them were counted only once. The ten largest account for roughly 3.8% of the sample.

Study-level results and caveats: The vaccine-associated CD4 TCRs covered the entire spike protein, and the dominant responses fell in regions 160-218 and 743-854. Only five to seven AZD1222 recipients were SARS-CoV-2 seropositive at baseline, limiting conclusions about previously exposed vaccinees. The 56-69-year group was small, and its depth increase did not reach significance, likely because of low power. Nearly half of unique spike-specific TCRs reportedly recognized epitopes outside regions mutated in the B.1.351 and B.1.1.7 variants. Participants were mostly white British, with more females than males. The authors suggested clonal diversity may have been underestimated. After two AZD1222 doses, spike-specific TCR breadth and depth were significantly higher than at day 0 and than in MenACWY recipients. Because no samples from the day 14 peak response were available, repertoires could be characterized only after the peak T cell response.

From the germline V gene, CDR1 is KGHSH and CDR2 is LQKENI. Cut back by 6 bases and 7 bases, the V and J ends lie 27 bases apart. The CDR3 covers 17 residues, taking in both the cysteine and the phenylalanine. The DNA shown is the 51-base CDR3, in frame from base 1. The time point tag for this specimen amounts to: baseline before first vaccination. Vaccinee samples came from UK trials COV001 and COV002, including a single-blind randomized controlled phase 2/3 trial of AZD1222 (ChAdOx1 nCoV-19) in healthy adults. For TCRbeta chain sequencing, PBMC samples from trial participants were taken at day 0 and at day 28 after the second dose.

The receptor comes from an adult in good health. This sample comprised peripheral blood, obtained on day 0 of AZD1222 vaccination. The rearrangement joined TRBV18 to TRBJ1-1; TRBD1 is a weak D gene call, 5 bases matching. CDR3 sequence: CASSGVLQDPSRGEAFF. The nucleotide sequence reads as follows: TGTGCCAGCTCCGGTGTGTTACAGGACCCATCTCGAGGTGAAGCTTTCTTT. This CDR3, with the reference TRBV18 and TRBJ1-1 proteins standing in past its ends, gives the full variable domain NAGVMQNPRHLVRRRGQEARLRCSPMKGHSHVYWYRQLPEEGLKFMVYLQKENIIDESGMPKERFSAEFPKEGPSILRIQQVVRGDSAAYFCASSGVLQDPSRGEAFFGQGTRLTVV.